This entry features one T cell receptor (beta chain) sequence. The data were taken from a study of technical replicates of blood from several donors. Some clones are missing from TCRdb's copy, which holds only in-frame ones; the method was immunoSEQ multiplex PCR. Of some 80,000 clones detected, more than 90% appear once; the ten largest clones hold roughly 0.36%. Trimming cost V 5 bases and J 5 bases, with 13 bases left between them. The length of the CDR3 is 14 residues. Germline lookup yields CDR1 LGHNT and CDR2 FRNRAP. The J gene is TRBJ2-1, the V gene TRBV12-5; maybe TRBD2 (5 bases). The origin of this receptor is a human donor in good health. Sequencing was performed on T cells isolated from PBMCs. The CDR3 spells CASGPDVGDNEQFF. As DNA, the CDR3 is TGTGCTAGTGGTCCGGATGTCGGGGACAATGAGCAGTTCTTC.